Listed below are T cell receptor beta chains from one sample, sequenced in a study of shared clonotypes between healthy human individuals. Method: immunoSEQ multiplex PCR; TCRdb's copy keeps in-frame clones and lacks some. The sample yields around 2,000,000 clones, approximately 94% seen once. The sequenced sample consisted of naive CD8+ T cells sorted from blood. The receptors come from a man between 18 and 35 years old in good health. Each CDR3 is given with its conserved first and last residue. Fields, in order: V gene, D gene, J gene, clone size, CDR3 DNA, CDR3 protein. D genes are given only for firm matches. Part of the rows lack a size; the others show once, few, many or a class for expanded clones.

V: TRBV30; D: NA; J: TRBJ2-1; size: once; DNA: TGTGCCTGGTGGGAACCTCGCGACAGACCTTACCCATTCAATGAGCAGTTCTTC; CDR3: CAWWEPRDRPYPFNEQFF
V: TRBV2; D: NA; J: TRBJ2-1; size: NA; DNA: TGTGCCAGCAGTGGGATAGTCATCACTTACAATGAGCAGTTCTTC; CDR3: CASSGIVITYNEQFF
V: TRBV7-9; D: NA; J: TRBJ2-5; size: NA; DNA: TGTGCCAGCAGCTCCGGGGGAAGGGAGACCCAGTACTTC; CDR3: CASSSGGRETQYF
V: TRBV6-5; D: NA; J: TRBJ2-3; size: NA; DNA: TGTGCCAGCAGTTTCACAGGGTGGGATACGCAGTATTTT; CDR3: CASSFTGWDTQYF
V: TRBV10-1; D: TRBD2; J: TRBJ2-3; size: NA; DNA: TGCGCCAGCGGTTCCGGGGGGACAGATACGCAGTATTTT; CDR3: CASGSGGTDTQYF
V: TRBV4-1; D: NA; J: TRBJ2-1; size: NA; DNA: TGCGCCAGCAGCCAAGTTGCCGGGGGACGCAATGAGCAGTTCTTC; CDR3: CASSQVAGGRNEQFF
V: TRBV27; D: NA; J: TRBJ2-1; size: NA; DNA: TGTGCCAGCAGTTTACTAGGGGATGAGCAGTTCTTC; CDR3: CASSLLGDEQFF
V: TRBV30; D: TRBD1; J: TRBJ1-1; size: NA; DNA: TGTGCCTGGCGACAGGGCTACACTGAAGCTTTCTTT; CDR3: CAWRQGYTEAFF
V: TRBV10-3; D: NA; J: TRBJ1-6; size: once; DNA: TGTGCCATCAGTGAGGAGGGGACCAGCTCCTATAATTCACCCCTCCACTTT; CDR3: CAISEEGTSSYNSPLHF
V: TRBV9; D: TRBD1; J: TRBJ1-4; size: NA; DNA: TGTGCCAGCAGCTCACAGGGGAAGGATGAAAAACTGTTTTTT; CDR3: CASSSQGKDEKLFF
V: TRBV4-1; D: NA; J: TRBJ2-2; size: NA; DNA: TGCGCCAGCAGCCAAGACCCAGGGGTACTCGGAGAGCTGTTTTTT; CDR3: CASSQDPGVLGELFF
V: TRBV5-4; D: TRBD2; J: TRBJ2-1; size: NA; DNA: TGTGCCAGCAGCTTGGGCGGGAGCAATGAGCAGTTCTTC; CDR3: CASSLGGSNEQFF
V: TRBV19; D: NA; J: TRBJ1-2; size: NA; DNA: TGTGCCAGTACCCCTGTGGGGGGAGCTAACTATGGCTACACCTTC; CDR3: CASTPVGGANYGYTF
V: TRBV11-2; D: NA; J: TRBJ2-1; size: NA; DNA: TGTGCCAGCAGCTTATCGAGGGGCCGGGGCGATGAGCAGTTCTTC; CDR3: CASSLSRGRGDEQFF
V: TRBV5-4; D: TRBD1; J: TRBJ2-7; size: once; DNA: TGTGCCAGCAGCTTGGGTCAGGGGGCGTCCTACGAGCAGTACTTC; CDR3: CASSLGQGASYEQYF
V: TRBV7-6; D: NA; J: TRBJ2-5; size: NA; DNA: TGTGCCAGCAGCTTTAGTCCCAGCGGCCAAGAGACCCAGTACTTC; CDR3: CASSFSPSGQETQYF
V: TRBV29-1; D: NA; J: TRBJ1-2; size: few; DNA: TGCAGCGTTAGGGCGGATTTAACGGGCTACACCTTC; CDR3: CSVRADLTGYTF
V: TRBV7-9; D: NA; J: TRBJ2-7; size: NA; DNA: TGTGCCAGCAGCGGCGGTGGGGACGGGAACGAGCAGTACTTC; CDR3: CASSGGGDGNEQYF
V: TRBV6-1; D: NA; J: TRBJ1-1; size: NA; DNA: TGTGCCAGCAGTGCTCTCCGGCAATACAACACTGAAGCTTTCTTT; CDR3: CASSALRQYNTEAFF
V: TRBV7-9; D: TRBD1; J: TRBJ2-4; size: once; DNA: TGTGCCAGCAGCTTCTTTCAGGGGGAAGCCAAAAACATTCAGTACTTC; CDR3: CASSFFQGEAKNIQYF
V: TRBV19; D: NA; J: TRBJ2-1; size: NA; DNA: TGTGCCAGTAGTATGGCAGGACACAATGAGCAGTTCTTC; CDR3: CASSMAGHNEQFF
V: TRBV6-5; D: NA; J: TRBJ1-5; size: once; DNA: TGTGCCAGTGACCGTACAGTCAATCAGCCCCAGCATTTT; CDR3: CASDRTVNQPQHF
V: TRBV6-6; D: NA; J: TRBJ1-5; size: NA; DNA: TGTGCCAGCAGTTACAGGGACAATCAGCCCCAGCATTTT; CDR3: CASSYRDNQPQHF
V: TRBV10-2; D: NA; J: TRBJ2-5; size: once; DNA: TGCGCCAGCAGTGATTGGGACTGGGAGACCCAGTACTTC; CDR3: CASSDWDWETQYF
V: TRBV14; D: NA; J: TRBJ2-7; size: NA; DNA: TGTGCCAGCAGCCAAGAACCCCCGCACCAGCAGTACTTC; CDR3: CASSQEPPHQQYF
V: TRBV5-4; D: TRBD1; J: TRBJ2-7; size: once; DNA: TGTGCCAGCAGCTCCTACAGGGGGAACGAGCAGTACTTC; CDR3: CASSSYRGNEQYF
V: TRBV4-3; D: NA; J: TRBJ1-1; size: few; DNA: TGCGCCAGCAGCCAAGATCCGCTGGCCCTAGGAGAGGCGACTGAAGCTTTCTTT; CDR3: CASSQDPLALGEATEAFF
V: TRBV27; D: TRBD2; J: TRBJ2-6; size: NA; DNA: TGTGCCAGCAGTTATCGAGCGGGAGAGTCTGGGGCCAACGTCCTGACTTTC; CDR3: CASSYRAGESGANVLTF